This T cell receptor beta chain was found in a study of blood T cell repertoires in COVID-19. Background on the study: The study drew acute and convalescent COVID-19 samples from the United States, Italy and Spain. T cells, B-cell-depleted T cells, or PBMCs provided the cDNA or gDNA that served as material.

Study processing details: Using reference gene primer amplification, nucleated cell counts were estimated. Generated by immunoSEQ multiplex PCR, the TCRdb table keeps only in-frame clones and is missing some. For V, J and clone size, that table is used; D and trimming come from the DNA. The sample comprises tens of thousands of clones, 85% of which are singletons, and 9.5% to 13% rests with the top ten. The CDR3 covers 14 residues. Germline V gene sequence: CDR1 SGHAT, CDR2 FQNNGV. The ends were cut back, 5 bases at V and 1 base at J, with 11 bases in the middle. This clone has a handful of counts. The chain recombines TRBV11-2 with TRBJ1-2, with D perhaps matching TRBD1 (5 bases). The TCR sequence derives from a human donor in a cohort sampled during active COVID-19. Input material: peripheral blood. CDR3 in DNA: TGTGCCAGCAGCCCCGGGGGGGGTAACTATGGCTACACCTTC. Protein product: CASSPGGGNYGYTF.